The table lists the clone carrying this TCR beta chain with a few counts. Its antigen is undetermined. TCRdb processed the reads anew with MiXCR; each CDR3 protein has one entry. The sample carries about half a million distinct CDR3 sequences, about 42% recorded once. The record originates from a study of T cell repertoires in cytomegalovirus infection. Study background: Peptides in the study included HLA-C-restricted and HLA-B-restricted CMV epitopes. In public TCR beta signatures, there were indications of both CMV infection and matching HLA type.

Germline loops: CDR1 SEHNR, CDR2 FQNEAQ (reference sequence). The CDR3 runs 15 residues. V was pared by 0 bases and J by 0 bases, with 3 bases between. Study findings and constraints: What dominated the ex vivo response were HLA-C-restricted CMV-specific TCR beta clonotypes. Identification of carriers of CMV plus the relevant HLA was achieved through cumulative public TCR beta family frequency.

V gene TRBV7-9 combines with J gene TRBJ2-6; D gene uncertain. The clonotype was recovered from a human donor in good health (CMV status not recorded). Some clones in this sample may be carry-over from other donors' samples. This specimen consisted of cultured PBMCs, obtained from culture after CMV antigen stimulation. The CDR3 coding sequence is TGTGCCAGCAGCTTAGCGCGCTCTGGGGCCAACGTCCTGACTTTC. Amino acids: CASSLARSGANVLTF.